These 24 T cell receptor beta chains came from one sample sequenced in a study of T cell changes during pregnancy in multiple sclerosis. TCRdb's copy holds only in-frame clones and misses some; the assay was immunoSEQ multiplex PCR. The sample holds about 56,000 clones; approximately 89% are singletons and the top ten take over 1.5%. The sequenced sample was peripheral blood, obtained after pregnancy. These receptor sequences come from a female donor with multiple sclerosis, enrolled in a pregnancy study.

V usage is TRBV7-3 and J usage is TRBJ2-7; 11 bases line up with TRBD2. With V trimmed by 6 bases and J by 7 bases, 8 bases remained unmatched. Germline-derived CDR1 and CDR2 are SGHTA and FQGTGA. The CDR3 sequence is 14 residues long. CDR3 protein: CASSLSGGAWEQYF. The CDR3 DNA is TGTGCCAGCAGTCTTAGCGGGGGGGCTTGGGAGCAGTACTTC.

This CDR3 is CASSSGTGGVGSGNTIYF. In DNA form, the CDR3 reads TGCGCCAGCAGCTCGGGGACAGGGGGCGTAGGGTCTGGAAACACCATATATTTT. The chain carries TRBV5-1 and TRBJ1-3; 12 nucleotides line up with TRBD1. V lost 3 bases to trimming and J lost 1 base; unmatched junction nucleotides: 8. The CDR3 loop spans 18 amino acids. CDR1 is SGHRS and CDR2 is YFSETQ in the germline V gene.

The rearrangement uses TRBV9 and TRBJ1-1, with no clear D. V lost 0 bases to trimming and J lost 1 base, with 10 bases between them. The CDR3 extends over 15 amino acids. Germline-derived CDR1 and CDR2 are SGDLS and YYNGEE. This CDR3 reads CASSVGSERNTEAFF. The CDR3 DNA sequence: TGTGCCAGCAGCGTAGGGTCGGAGAGGAACACTGAAGCTTTCTTT.

This clone was recorded only once. The gene calls are TRBV5-5 and TRBJ1-3, with D perhaps matching TRBD1 (6 bases). Germline CDR1 is SGHKS and CDR2 is YYEKEE (reference sequence). V was clipped by 0 bases and J by 2 bases, with 12 bases between them. This CDR3 has 16 amino acids. DNA for the CDR3: TGTGCCAGCAGCTTGGCTGCAGGGGTAGCTGGAAACACCATATATTTT. Translating gives CASSLAAGVAGNTIYF.

The chain employs TRBV5-1 and TRBJ2-5; the match to TRBD1 covers 7 bases. V dropped 4 bases and J dropped 1; count of bases not matched to a gene: 13. Germline CDR1 and CDR2: SGHRS and YFSETQ. CDR3 length equals 17 residues. The CDR3 protein is CASSETQGRDGQETQYF. Here the CDR3 DNA reads TGCGCCAGCAGCGAGACACAGGGGCGAGACGGCCAAGAGACCCAGTACTTC.

The chain has TRBV5-4 and TRBJ2-7; 10 positions agree with TRBD2. Germline lookup yields CDR1 SGHNT and CDR2 YYREEE (reference sequence). This CDR3 contains 15 residues. J was trimmed by 3 bases and V by 2 bases; bases with no gene match: 5. This CDR3 is CASSFNIAGGYEQYF. DNA of the CDR3: TGTGCCAGCAGCTTTAATATAGCGGGGGGCTACGAGCAGTACTTC.

This chain joins TRBV7-2 and TRBJ1-1; 7 nucleotides match TRBD1. The CDR3 spans 14 residues. Germline trimming cut 6 bases from V and 7 bases from J; bases unmatched to any gene: 11. Looked up from germline, CDR1 is SGHTA and CDR2 is FQGNSA. The DNA of the CDR3 is TGTGCCAGCAGGGTTGACTTTGGGACAGATGAAGCTTTCTTT. It yields the protein CASRVDFGTDEAFF.

The chain carries TRBV2 and TRBJ2-7; D remains ambiguous. Germline V lookup: CDR1 SNHLY, CDR2 FYNNEI. This CDR3 is built from 15 residues. The V end was cut by 1 base, the J end by 0 bases, with 10 bases between. CDR3 protein: CASSEGPGSSYEQYF. The CDR3 bases are TGTGCCAGCAGTGAAGGTCCGGGTAGCTCCTACGAGCAGTACTTC. Based on the CDR3 plus reference TRBV2 and TRBJ2-7, the full variable domain is EPEVTQTPSHQVTQMGQEVILRCVPISNHLYFYWYRQILGQKVEFLVSFYNNEISEKSEIFDDQFSVERPDGSNFTLKIRSTKLEDSAMYFCASSEGPGSSYEQYFGPGTRLTVT.

This clone was observed once. The chain recombines TRBV30 with TRBJ2-7; TRBD1 aligns across 9 bases. The germline V gene encodes CDR1 GTSNPN and CDR2 SVGIG (reference sequence). This CDR3 comprises 11 residues. The ends lost 5 bases at V and 6 bases at J; junction bases unmatched: 2. The CDR3 region has the DNA TGTGCCTGGGGGACAGGGCTCGAGCAGTACTTC. Protein sequence: CAWGTGLEQYF.

V and J are TRBV7-6 and TRBJ1-5; D is possibly TRBD1 (6 bases). CDR1 is SGHVS, CDR2 FNYEAQ, per germline. This CDR3 contains 15 residues. V dropped 5 bases and J dropped 1 base, with 12 bases sitting between them. The CDR3 nucleotides read TGTGCCAGCAGCCCGACAGGATTAAGCAATCAGCCCCAGCATTTT. It encodes CASSPTGLSNQPQHF.

This clone turned up a few times. The chain has TRBV10-3 and TRBJ1-2; D unresolved. The CDR3 totals 13 residues. The V and J ends lost 1 base and 8 bases respectively, with 11 bases between them. Per germline, CDR1 ENHRY and CDR2 SYGVKD. The CDR3 region has the DNA TGTGCCATCAGTGAGTACGCCGCGCGGGGCTACACCTTC. Encoded protein: CAISEYAARGYTF.

V is TRBV4-2 and J is TRBJ2-7; TRBD1 matches 8 bases. V dropped 3 bases and J dropped 0; count of bases not matched to a gene: 4. Germline CDR1 is LGHNA and CDR2 is YNFKEQ. The CDR3 runs 15 residues. In nucleotides, the CDR3 is TGTGCCAGCAGCCACAACAGGGGGAGCTCCTACGAGCAGTACTTC. This encodes CASSHNRGSSYEQYF.

This chain joins TRBV6-4 and TRBJ2-3, with TRBD2 identical over 12 bases. After removal of 5 bases from V and 2 bases from J, the junction contained 5 bases not matched to a gene. The CDR3 has 16 residues. CDR1 MRHNA and CDR2 SNTAGT come from the germline V gene. The CDR3 DNA follows: TGTGCCAGCAGTAAACTAGCGGGGGGTTACACAGATACGCAGTATTTT. As protein: CASSKLAGGYTDTQYF.

This clone was counted once. The rearrangement joins TRBV10-3 to TRBJ1-1; 7 bases match TRBD1. The J segment lost 8 bases and the V segment lost 3 bases, leaving 6 bases of the junction unmatched. CDR3 length: 13 residues. Germline CDR1 and CDR2: ENHRY and SYGVKD. The CDR3 reads CAISEYSGGEAFF. In nucleotides, the CDR3 is TGTGCCATCAGTGAATATTCAGGGGGAGAAGCTTTCTTT.

V is TRBV7-9 and J is TRBJ1-1, with a possible D match to TRBD1 (5 bases). V dropped 5 bases and J dropped 11 bases, with 15 bases sitting between them. Germline V lookup: CDR1 SEHNR, CDR2 FQNEAQ (reference sequence). The CDR3 runs 12 residues. Here the CDR3 DNA reads TGTGCCAGCAGCCGAGGGACCCGGGGGGCTTTCTTT. Translation: CASSRGTRGAFF.

The sample holds one count of this clone. The chain uses TRBV23-1 and TRBJ2-7, with a weak D call TRBD1 (6 bases). TRBV23-1 qualifies as an ORF whose function is uncertain. V lost 0 bases and J 5 bases, leaving 26 bases between the germline ends. There are 19 residues in the CDR3. The chain's CDR3 is CASSQSGVTGYPRVDEQYF. As DNA, the CDR3 is TGCGCCAGCAGTCAATCGGGGGTTACAGGGTACCCTCGTGTGGACGAGCAGTACTTC.

The V call is TRBV6-1, the J call TRBJ2-3, with 7 nucleotides matching TRBD2. CDR1 and CDR2 from the germline V gene are MNHNS and SASEGT. The length of the CDR3 is 15 residues. V lost 1 base to trimming and J lost 0 bases; unmatched junction nucleotides: 1. The CDR3 sequence is CASSEGRGSTDTQYF. The DNA of the CDR3 is TGTGCCAGCAGTGAAGGGCGGGGGAGCACAGATACGCAGTATTTT.

V gene TRBV4-1 combines with J gene TRBJ1-2, with TRBD1 identical over 7 bases. Germline CDR1 reads MGHRA; CDR2 reads YSYEKL. V shed 2 bases, J shed 7 bases, and the junction held 10 bases outside the gene matches. This CDR3 is built from 15 residues. In DNA form, the CDR3 reads TGCGCCAGCAGCCAACCCCTCACAGGGGCAGGTGGCTACACCTTC. This gives the protein CASSQPLTGAGGYTF.

The chain has TRBV19 and TRBJ1-2, with D possibly TRBD1 on 5 matching bases. V was cut by 8 bases and J by 1 base, with 26 bases left in between. The germline CDR1 and CDR2 sequences are LNHDA and SQIVND (reference sequence). This CDR3 spans 18 amino acids. The CDR3 DNA is TGTGCCAGTGTTCCCCGCGCGGACACTCTTCGAATTAACTATGGCTACACCTTC. The encoded protein is CASVPRADTLRINYGYTF.

J is TRBJ1-2 and V is TRBV25-1, with TRBD1 as a possible D gene (5 bases). The CDR3 covers 15 residues. Germline CDR1 is MGHDK and CDR2 is SYGVNS. V was cut by 1 base and J by 4 bases, with 13 bases left in between. The DNA for the CDR3 is TGTGCCAGCAGTGAATGGGGCAGGGCAGGCTATGGCTACACCTTC. Its protein is CASSEWGRAGYGYTF.

The chain employs TRBV6-5 and TRBJ1-2; D gene ambiguous. V was trimmed by 8 bases and J by 2 bases, leaving 9 bases between them. Germline CDR1 is MNHEY and CDR2 is SVGAGI. This CDR3 has 12 amino acids. The DNA of the CDR3 is TGTGCCAGCGGAGGCCGGAACTATGGCTACACCTTC. Its protein is CASGGRNYGYTF.

The J gene is TRBJ1-2, the V gene TRBV2, with TRBD1 as a possible D gene (5 bases). The V end lost 7 bases, the J end lost 7 bases, and 22 bases lay between the germline ends. The CDR3 runs to 15 residues. Germline V gene lookup returns CDR1 SNHLY and CDR2 FYNNEI. The CDR3 DNA is TGTGCCAGCACCTCTAGGGCCGTAGGGGTCGGTGGCTACACCTTC. Encoded protein: CASTSRAVGVGGYTF.

The sample holds one count of this clone. This rearrangement joins TRBV5-1 to TRBJ2-3; 8 nucleotides agree with TRBD1. The CDR3 is 16 amino acids. Trimming removed 0 bases from V and 0 bases from J; junction bases left unmatched: 3. The germline CDR1 and CDR2 sequences are SGHRS and YFSETQ. DNA of the CDR3: TGCGCCAGCAGCTTGGGGACAGGGTGGAGCACAGATACGCAGTATTTT. Its protein product is CASSLGTGWSTDTQYF.

The chain combines TRBV5-1 with TRBJ1-4, with D possibly TRBD1 on 6 matching bases. V gave up 4 bases and J gave up 8 bases, with 21 bases separating them. The V gene's germline CDR1 is SGHRS and CDR2 YFSETQ. CDR3 length equals 16 residues. CDR3 bases: TGCGCCAGCAGCCCCGGAATAACAGGGTTGTTGGAAAAACTGTTTTTT. Residues: CASSPGITGLLEKLFF.